This T cell receptor beta chain came from a study of control samples from healthy donors and cancer patients. This clone occurred once. Generated by immunoSEQ multiplex PCR, the TCRdb table keeps only in-frame clones and is missing some. The data hold approximately 140,000 clones, with around 90% observed a single time. The sequence derives from a man younger than 30 in good health. The sequenced sample was blood.

The CDR3 DNA reads TGTGCCAGCAGTGAACAAGGGAACAATCAGCCCCAGCATTTT. This gives the protein CASSEQGNNQPQHF. The chain combines TRBV2 with TRBJ1-5; D unresolved. The germline V gene has CDR1 SNHLY and CDR2 FYNNEI. The V and J ends lost 2 bases and 3 bases respectively, with 8 bases between them. This CDR3 spans 14 amino acids.